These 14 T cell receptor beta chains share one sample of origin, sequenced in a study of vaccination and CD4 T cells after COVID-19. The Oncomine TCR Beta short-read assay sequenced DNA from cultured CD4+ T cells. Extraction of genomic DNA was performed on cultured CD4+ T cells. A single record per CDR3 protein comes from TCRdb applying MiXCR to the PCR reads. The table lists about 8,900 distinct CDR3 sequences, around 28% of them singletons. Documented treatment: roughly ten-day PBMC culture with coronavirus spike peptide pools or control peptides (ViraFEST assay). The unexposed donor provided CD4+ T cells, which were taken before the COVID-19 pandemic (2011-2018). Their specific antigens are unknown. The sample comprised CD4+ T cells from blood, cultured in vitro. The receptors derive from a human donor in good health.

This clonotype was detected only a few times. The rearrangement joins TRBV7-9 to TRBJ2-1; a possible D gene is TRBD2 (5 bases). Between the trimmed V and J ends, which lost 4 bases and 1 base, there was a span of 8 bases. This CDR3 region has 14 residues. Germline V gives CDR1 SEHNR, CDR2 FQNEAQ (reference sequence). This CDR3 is CASSSPGSYNEQFF. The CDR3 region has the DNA TGTGCCAGCAGCTCCCCGGGGTCCTACAATGAGCAGTTCTTC.

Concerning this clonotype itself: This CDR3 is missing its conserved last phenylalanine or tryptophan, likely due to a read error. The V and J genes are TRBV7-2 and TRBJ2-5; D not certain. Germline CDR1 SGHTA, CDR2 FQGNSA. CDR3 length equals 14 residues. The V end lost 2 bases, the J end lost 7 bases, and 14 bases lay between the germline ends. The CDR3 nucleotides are TGTGCCAGCAGCTTATCTATCCGCCGGACGACCCAGTACTTA. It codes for CASSLSIRRTTQYL.

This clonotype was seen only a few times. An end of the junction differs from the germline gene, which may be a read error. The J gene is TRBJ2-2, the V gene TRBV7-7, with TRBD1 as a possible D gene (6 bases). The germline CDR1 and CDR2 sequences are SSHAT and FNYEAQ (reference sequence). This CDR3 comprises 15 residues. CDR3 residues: CASSKQGKGSGELFF. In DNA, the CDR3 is TGTGCTAGCAGCAAACAGGGTAAAGGGTCCGGGGAGCTGTTTTTT.

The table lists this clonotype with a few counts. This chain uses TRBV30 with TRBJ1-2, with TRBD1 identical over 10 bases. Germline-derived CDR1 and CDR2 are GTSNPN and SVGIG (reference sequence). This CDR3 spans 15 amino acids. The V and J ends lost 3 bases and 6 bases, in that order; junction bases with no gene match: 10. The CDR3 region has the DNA TGTGCCTGGAGCGCCCTTGGGACAGGGGAGGATGGCTACACCTTC. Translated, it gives CAWSALGTGEDGYTF. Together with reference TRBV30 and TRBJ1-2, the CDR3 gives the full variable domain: SQTIHQWPATLVQPVGSPLSLECTVEGTSNPNLYWYRQAAGRGLQLLFYSVGIGQISSEVPQNLSASRPQDRQFILSSKKLLLSDSGFYLCAWSALGTGEDGYTFGSGTRLTVV.

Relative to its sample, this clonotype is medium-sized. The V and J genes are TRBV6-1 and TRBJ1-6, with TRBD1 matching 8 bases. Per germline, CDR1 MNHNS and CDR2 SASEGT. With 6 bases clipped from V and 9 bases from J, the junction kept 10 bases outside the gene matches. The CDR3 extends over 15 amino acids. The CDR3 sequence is CASRDGQGEGSPLHF. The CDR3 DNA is TGTGCCAGCAGAGACGGACAGGGTGAAGGTTCACCCCTCCACTTT.

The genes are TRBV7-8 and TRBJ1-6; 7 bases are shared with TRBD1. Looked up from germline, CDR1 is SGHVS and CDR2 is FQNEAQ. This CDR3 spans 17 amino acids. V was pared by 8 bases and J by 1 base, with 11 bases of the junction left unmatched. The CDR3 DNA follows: TGTGCCAGCCGATTGACAGGGCCGAGGTCCTATAATTCACCCCTCCACTTT. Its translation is CASRLTGPRSYNSPLHF. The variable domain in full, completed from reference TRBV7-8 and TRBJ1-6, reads GAGVSQSPRYKVAKRGQDVALRCDPISGHVSLFWYQQALGQGPEFLTYFQNEAQLDKSGLPSDRFFAERPEGSVSTLKIQRTQQEDSAVYLCASRLTGPRSYNSPLHFGNGTRLTVT.

The CDR3 DNA is TGTGCCACCAGTGCCCACAGGGGGTACCAAGAGACCCAGTACTTC. Residues: CATSAHRGYQETQYF. The rearrangement links TRBV24-1 to TRBJ2-5, with TRBD1 identical over 8 bases. The CDR3 length is 15 residues. Germline CDR1 is KGHDR and CDR2 is SFDVKD. V shed 5 bases, J shed 0 bases, and the junction held 4 bases outside the gene matches.

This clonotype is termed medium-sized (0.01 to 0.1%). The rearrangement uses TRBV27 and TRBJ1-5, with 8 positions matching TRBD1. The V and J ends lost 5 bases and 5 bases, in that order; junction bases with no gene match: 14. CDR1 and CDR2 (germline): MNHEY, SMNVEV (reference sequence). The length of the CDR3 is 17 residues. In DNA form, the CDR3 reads TGTGCCAGCAGTACCTGGACAGGGAACCCGTTCGATCAGCCCCAGCATTTT. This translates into CASSTWTGNPFDQPQHF.

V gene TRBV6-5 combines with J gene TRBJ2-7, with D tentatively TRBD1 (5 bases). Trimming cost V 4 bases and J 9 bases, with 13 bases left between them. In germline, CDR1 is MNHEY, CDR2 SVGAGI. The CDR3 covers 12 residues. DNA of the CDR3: TGTGCCAGCAGTTCGTCCAGGGATTCGCAGTACTTC. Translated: CASSSSRDSQYF.

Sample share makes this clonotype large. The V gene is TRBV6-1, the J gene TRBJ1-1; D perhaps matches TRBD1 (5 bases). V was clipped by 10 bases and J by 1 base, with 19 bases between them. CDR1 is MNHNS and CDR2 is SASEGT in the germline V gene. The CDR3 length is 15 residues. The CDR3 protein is CATGPLGEGNTEAFF. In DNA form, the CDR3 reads TGTGCCACTGGTCCCTTGGGGGAGGGGAACACTGAAGCTTTCTTT.

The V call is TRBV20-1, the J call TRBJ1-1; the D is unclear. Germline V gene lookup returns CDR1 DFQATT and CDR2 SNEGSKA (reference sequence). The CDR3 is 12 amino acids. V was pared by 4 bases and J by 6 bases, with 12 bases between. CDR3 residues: CSATIPTAEAFF. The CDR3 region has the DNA TGCAGTGCTACAATCCCTACGGCTGAAGCTTTCTTT.

CDR3 nucleotide sequence: TGTGCCAGCAGTTACCTCAGACTAGCGGGAGCCTACCAAGAGACCCAGTACTTC. Its translation is CASSYLRLAGAYQETQYF. This chain connects TRBV6-5 to TRBJ2-5, with 12 bases matching TRBD2. There are 18 residues in the CDR3. The germline V gene has CDR1 MNHEY and CDR2 SVGAGI. Trimming cost V 2 bases and J 0 bases; bases outside gene matches: 7.

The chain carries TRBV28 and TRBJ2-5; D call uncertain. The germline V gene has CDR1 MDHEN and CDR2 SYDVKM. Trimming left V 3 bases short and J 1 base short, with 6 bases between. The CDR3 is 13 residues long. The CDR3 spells CASSLGAQETQYF. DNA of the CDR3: TGTGCCAGCAGTTTGGGCGCCCAAGAGACCCAGTACTTC.

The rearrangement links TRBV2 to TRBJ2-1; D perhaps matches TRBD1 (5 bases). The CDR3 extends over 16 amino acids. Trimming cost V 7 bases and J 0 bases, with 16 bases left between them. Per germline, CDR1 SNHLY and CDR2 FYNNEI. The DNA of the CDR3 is TGTGCCAGCACCGAAAGGGGCTCTAGCTCCTACAATGAGCAGTTCTTC. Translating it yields CASTERGSSSYNEQFF.